The rows below give T cell receptor beta chains drawn from one sample of a study of OX40 agonist ivuxolimab in advanced cancers. Some clones are missing from TCRdb's copy, which holds only in-frame ones; the method was immunoSEQ multiplex PCR. The sample includes 70,000 to 95,000 clones, about 94% of them seen just once. This sample comprised CD4+ or CD8+ T cells sorted from blood, obtained in a trial of the OX40 agonist ivuxolimab. All receptors come from an adult with an advanced solid tumor such as melanoma, head and neck, liver or kidney cancer. Each CDR3 is given without its conserved first and last residue. Each record gives: J gene, CDR3 length, D gene, V gene, CDR3 protein. A D gene is named only where the DNA matches it firmly.

>TRBJ2-1|13|.|TRBV7-8
ASSPLGTSYNEQF
>TRBJ2-5|13|TRBD1|TRBV5-1
ASSLQGAPLETQY
>TRBJ2-7|14|TRBD2|TRBV4-3
ASSQGMREGVYEQY
>TRBJ2-7|9|.|TRBV9
ASSSTVQRY
>TRBJ1-2|12|.|TRBV10-3
AISESGTQDGYT
>TRBJ1-2|13|.|TRBV5-6
ASSLGAVQNYGYT
>TRBJ1-1|11|.|TRBV5-4
ASSLGWNTEAF
>TRBJ1-2|13|.|TRBV28
ASRVRSGANYGHT
>TRBJ1-1|12|.|TRBV27
ASQWREHDTEAF
>TRBJ2-1|9|TRBD1|TRBV7-9
ASSHGTVQF
>TRBJ2-7|14|.|TRBV6-1
ASSEAGPRGAYEQY
>TRBJ2-1|13|.|TRBV7-9
ASSLARGIYNEQF
>TRBJ2-3|11|.|TRBV19
ASSSFGGDTQY
>TRBJ1-1|11|.|TRBV30
AWRDQMNTEAF
>TRBJ2-2|13|TRBD1|TRBV5-1
ASSPRTGGTGELF
>TRBJ2-5|13|TRBD1|TRBV4-3
ASSHGTGGRETQY